The rows below give T cell receptor beta chains drawn from one sample of a study of beta chain features in type 1 diabetes. Profiled with immunoSEQ multiplex PCR; TCRdb holds only in-frame clones, not every one. The table records 300,000 to 350,000 clones, 7.5% to 9% of them present only once. Specimen: central memory CD4+ T cells from blood. The receptors here all came from a woman between 18 and 29 years old in good health. Each CDR3 is given with its conserved first and last residue.

>TRBV5-5
CASSLEENTEAFF
>TRBV11-2
CASSVTPDSMNEKLFF
>TRBV28
CASSFLLSSGANVLTF
>TRBV28
CASRLRRGREQPQHF
>TRBV15
CATSRDPPEGAFF
>TRBV4-3
CASSLRLAGGNEQFF
>TRBV19
CASSVGSFYNEQFF
>TRBV7-3
CASSSGLVSDTQYF
>TRBV19
CASSNQGEYYGYTF
>TRBV11-2
CASSTYTEAFF
>TRBV4-3
CASSLRGQETQYF
>TRBV4-3
CASSQDHRDPFEAFF